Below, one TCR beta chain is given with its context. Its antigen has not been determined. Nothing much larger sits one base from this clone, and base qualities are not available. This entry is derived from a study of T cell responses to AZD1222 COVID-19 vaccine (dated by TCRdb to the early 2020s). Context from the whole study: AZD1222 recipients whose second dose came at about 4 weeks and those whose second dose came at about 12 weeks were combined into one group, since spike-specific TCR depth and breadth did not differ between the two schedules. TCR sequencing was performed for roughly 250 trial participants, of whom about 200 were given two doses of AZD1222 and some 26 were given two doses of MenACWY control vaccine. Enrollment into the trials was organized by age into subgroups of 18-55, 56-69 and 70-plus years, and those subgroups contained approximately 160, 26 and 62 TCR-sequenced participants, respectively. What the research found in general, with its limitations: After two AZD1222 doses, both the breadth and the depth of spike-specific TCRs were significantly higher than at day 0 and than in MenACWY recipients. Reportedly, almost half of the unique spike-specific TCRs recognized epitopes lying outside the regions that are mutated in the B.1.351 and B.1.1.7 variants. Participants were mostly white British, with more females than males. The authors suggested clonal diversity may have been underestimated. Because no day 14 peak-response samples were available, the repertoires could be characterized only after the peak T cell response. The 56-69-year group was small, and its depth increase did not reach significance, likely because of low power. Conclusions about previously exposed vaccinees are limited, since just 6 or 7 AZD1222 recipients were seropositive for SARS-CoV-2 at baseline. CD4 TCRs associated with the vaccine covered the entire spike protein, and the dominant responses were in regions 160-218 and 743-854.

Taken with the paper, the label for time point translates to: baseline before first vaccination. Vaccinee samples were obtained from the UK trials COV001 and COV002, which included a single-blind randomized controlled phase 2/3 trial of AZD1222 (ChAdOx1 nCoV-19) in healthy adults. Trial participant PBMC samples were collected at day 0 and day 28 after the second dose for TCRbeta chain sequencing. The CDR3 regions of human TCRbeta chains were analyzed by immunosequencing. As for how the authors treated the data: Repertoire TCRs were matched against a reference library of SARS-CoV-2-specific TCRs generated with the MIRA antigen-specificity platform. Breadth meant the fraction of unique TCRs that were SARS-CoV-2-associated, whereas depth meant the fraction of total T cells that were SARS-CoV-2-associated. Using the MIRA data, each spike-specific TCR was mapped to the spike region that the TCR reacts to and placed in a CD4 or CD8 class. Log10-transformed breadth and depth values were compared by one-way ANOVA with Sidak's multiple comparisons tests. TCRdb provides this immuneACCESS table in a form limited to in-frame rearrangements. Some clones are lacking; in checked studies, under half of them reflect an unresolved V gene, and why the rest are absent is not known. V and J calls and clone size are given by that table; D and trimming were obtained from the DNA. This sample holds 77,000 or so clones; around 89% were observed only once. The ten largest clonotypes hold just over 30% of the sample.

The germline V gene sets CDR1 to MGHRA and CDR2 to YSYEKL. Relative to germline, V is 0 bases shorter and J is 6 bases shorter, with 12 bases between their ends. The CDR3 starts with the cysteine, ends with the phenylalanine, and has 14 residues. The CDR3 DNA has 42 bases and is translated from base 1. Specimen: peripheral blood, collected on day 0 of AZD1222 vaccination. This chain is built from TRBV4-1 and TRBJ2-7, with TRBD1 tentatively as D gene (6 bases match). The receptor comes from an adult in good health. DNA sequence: TGCGCCAGCAGCCAAGATCAGGGGTTGGGCGAGCAGTACTTC. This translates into CASSQDQGLGEQYF.